This TCR beta chain was documented in a study of cytomegalovirus exposure and HLA in healthy donors. Study-wide findings and caveats: According to an earlier analysis, most TCR beta V segments yielded productive rearrangements about 87% or about 30% of the time.

This clone was picked up one time. Its cognate antigen is unknown. 13 Jbeta primers and 60 Vbeta primers were used for the PCR. The repertoire was sequenced with immunoSEQ multiplex PCR; TCRdb's copy has only in-frame clones and lacks some. The table records about 200,000 clones, almost 80% of them present only once. CDR3 length: 15 amino acids. Germline CDR1 is LNHDA and CDR2 is SQIVND (reference sequence). V shed 1 base and J 3 bases; nucleotides not matched to a gene: 5. The chain employs TRBV19 and TRBJ2-5; the match to TRBD2 covers 7 bases. This receptor was taken from a man younger than 35 in good health and CMV-seronegative. The sequencing sample was made of PBMCs. Here the CDR3 reads CASSIAGDYKETQYF. In DNA, the CDR3 is TGTGCCAGTAGTATAGCGGGGGACTACAAAGAGACCCAGTACTTC.